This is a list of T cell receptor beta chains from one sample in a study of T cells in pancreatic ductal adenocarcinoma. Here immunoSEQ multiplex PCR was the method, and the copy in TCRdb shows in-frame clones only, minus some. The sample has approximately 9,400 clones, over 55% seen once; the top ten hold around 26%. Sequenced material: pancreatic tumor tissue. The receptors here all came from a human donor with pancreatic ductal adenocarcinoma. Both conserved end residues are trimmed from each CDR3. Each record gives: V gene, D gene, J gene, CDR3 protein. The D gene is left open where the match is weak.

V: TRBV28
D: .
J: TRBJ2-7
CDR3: ASSLWGGDRSYEQY

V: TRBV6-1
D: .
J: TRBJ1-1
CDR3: ASTERRGNTEAF

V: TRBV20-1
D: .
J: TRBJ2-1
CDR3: SARPFNEQF

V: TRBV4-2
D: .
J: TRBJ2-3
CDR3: ASSQAGTAEQDTQY

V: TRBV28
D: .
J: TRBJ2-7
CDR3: ASSLIGLPDLYEQY

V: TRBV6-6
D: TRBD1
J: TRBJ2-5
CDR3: ASSGQGGETQY

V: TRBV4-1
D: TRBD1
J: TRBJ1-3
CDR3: ASSQDLTGAGNTIY

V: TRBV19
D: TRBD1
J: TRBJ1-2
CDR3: ASTDTGGYNYGYT

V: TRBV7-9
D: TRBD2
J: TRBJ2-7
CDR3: ASSLVAGGINYEQY

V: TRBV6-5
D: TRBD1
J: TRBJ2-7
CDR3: ASSYFGTVDHEQY

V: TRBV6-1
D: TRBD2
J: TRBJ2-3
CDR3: ASSEWSGRASTDTQY

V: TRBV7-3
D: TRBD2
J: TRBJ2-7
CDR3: ASSRPGGGMHEQY

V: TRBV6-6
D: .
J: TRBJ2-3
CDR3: ASSPPLWRGADTQY

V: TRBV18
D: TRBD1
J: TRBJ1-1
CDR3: ASSPYTDRVAF

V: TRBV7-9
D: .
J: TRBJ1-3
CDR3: ASSKTGGFSGNTIY

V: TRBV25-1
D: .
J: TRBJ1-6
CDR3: ASSDGLKNSPLH

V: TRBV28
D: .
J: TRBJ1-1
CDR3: ASSLLSQAF

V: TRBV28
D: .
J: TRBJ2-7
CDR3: ASRTQGVGYEQY

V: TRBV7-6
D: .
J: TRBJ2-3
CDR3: ASSALWGPDTQY

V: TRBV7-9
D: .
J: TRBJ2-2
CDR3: ASSFNSLNTGELF

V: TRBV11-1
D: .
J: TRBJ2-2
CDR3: ASSSPGGELF

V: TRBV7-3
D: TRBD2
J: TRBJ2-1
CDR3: ASRLGTSGSGAEQF

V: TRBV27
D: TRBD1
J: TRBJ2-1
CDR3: ASRDRGQNEQF

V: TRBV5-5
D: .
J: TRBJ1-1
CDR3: ASSPGPANTEAF